This note documents a single T cell receptor beta chain sequence. The repertoire was sequenced with immunoSEQ multiplex PCR; TCRdb's copy has only in-frame clones and lacks some. Altogether more than 400,000 clones are present, over 80% being singletons, with the ten largest covering more than 1.5%. The sample belongs to a study of Ad26.COV2.S vaccination and SARS-CoV-2 variants. The treatment: 15 to 20 received Ad26.COV2.S at low or high dose, single or two shots; about 5 received placebo; per-sample allocation not given. Day 63 after the first injection of vaccine or placebo was the sampling time. The TCR originated in a person between 18 and 59 years old who received the Ad26.COV2.S COVID-19 vaccine or a placebo. Sequences were derived from peripheral blood, sampled in a trial of Ad26.COV2.S vaccine versus placebo.

The CDR3 DNA reads TGTGCCAGCAGACCGACCGGACAGGCAGCTTTCTTT. Its translation: CASRPTGQAAFF. The rearrangement links TRBV12-3 or TRBV12-4 to TRBJ1-1; 7 bases align to TRBD1. The ends lost 6 bases at V and 10 bases at J; junction bases unmatched: 8. CDR3 length: 12 residues.